A single TCR beta chain is shown here with its context. The sample originates from a study of blood T cell repertoires in COVID-19. The germline V gene encodes CDR1 SGHAT and CDR2 FQNNGV. The CDR3 sequence is 15 residues long. Trimming cost V 5 bases and J 6 bases; bases outside gene matches: 10. This table comes from immunoSEQ multiplex PCR, and its TCRdb copy is limited to in-frame clones, with some not included. The data contain about 130,000 clones, more than 80% of them seen just once; the ten biggest clones take up approximately 4.3%. Source material: peripheral blood. The genes are TRBV11-2 and TRBJ2-1, with 7 bases identical to TRBD2. This TCR derives from a human donor in a cohort sampled during active COVID-19. The DNA of the CDR3 is TGTGCCAGCAGCCTCAGCGGGACGGCTTTCAATGAGCAGTTCTTC. Translating it yields CASSLSGTAFNEQFF.